These 26 T cell receptor beta chains originate from one sample sequenced in a study of long-term antiretroviral therapy in people with HIV. A v3.0 immunoSEQ assay was performed at survey level. Clones were sequenced by immunoSEQ multiplex PCR, and TCRdb holds only the in-frame ones, with some missing. The sample has tens of thousands of clones; roughly nine tenths are singletons. The material sequenced was unsorted PBMCs, taken 1.1 years after starting antiretroviral therapy. The source of these receptors is a man younger than 30 with HIV.

The gene calls are TRBV7-8 and TRBJ2-1; 13 nucleotides line up with TRBD2. The length of the CDR3 is 16 residues. After removal of 8 bases from V and 0 bases from J, the junction contained 4 bases not matched to a gene. Germline loops: CDR1 SGHVS, CDR2 FQNEAQ. The DNA of the CDR3 is TGTGCCAGCTCGACTAGCGGGAGGAGCTCCTACAATGAGCAGTTCTTC. Translated, it gives CASSTSGRSSYNEQFF.

This chain joins TRBV6-5 and TRBJ1-2; 7 nucleotides align to TRBD1. Germline assignment: CDR1 MNHEY and CDR2 SVGAGI. This CDR3 is built from 14 residues. Germline trimming cut 1 base from V and 8 bases from J; bases unmatched to any gene: 7. The CDR3 loop reads CASSYYTGAGGYTF. The CDR3 DNA sequence: TGTGCCAGCAGTTACTACACAGGGGCAGGGGGCTACACCTTC.

This clone is a singleton in its sample. The chain is built from TRBV27 and TRBJ2-1; tentative D call: TRBD2 (6 bases). This CDR3 region has 15 residues. Trimming pared 8 bases from V and 3 bases from J, leaving 17 bases between. The germline V gene has CDR1 MNHEY and CDR2 SMNVEV (reference sequence). In DNA, the CDR3 is TGTGCCAGCCGTCCCGAGGAGGGATTCTACAATGAGCAGTTCTTC. This gives the protein CASRPEEGFYNEQFF.

The rearrangement links TRBV30 to TRBJ2-1; the D gene is possibly TRBD1 (6 bases). Germline V CDR1 and CDR2: GTSNPN, SVGIG (reference sequence). The CDR3 contains 15 residues. Between the trimmed V and J ends, which lost 5 bases and 0 bases, there was a span of 14 bases. CDR3: CAWATGSGSYNEQFF. Written as DNA, the CDR3 is TGTGCCTGGGCTACAGGGTCTGGCTCCTACAATGAGCAGTTCTTC. Drawing the rest from reference TRBV30 and TRBJ2-1, the complete variable domain is SQTIHQWPATLVQPVGSPLSLECTVEGTSNPNLYWYRQAAGRGLQLLFYSVGIGQISSEVPQNLSASRPQDRQFILSSKKLLLSDSGFYLCAWATGSGSYNEQFFGPGTRLTVL.

This clone is judged medium-sized (0.01 to 0.1%). The same CDR3 arises from other DNA sequences in this sample as well. This rearrangement joins TRBV4-1 to TRBJ1-1, with no clear D. Deletions cut 1 base from V and 1 base from J, with 10 bases between. This CDR3 is 15 amino acids long. Per the germline V gene, CDR1 is MGHRA and CDR2 is YSYEKL. The CDR3 reads CASSQGGPSNTEAFF. For the CDR3, the DNA is TGCGCCAGCAGCCAAGGAGGACCCTCGAACACTGAAGCTTTCTTT.

Only one count was recorded for this clone. This chain uses TRBV5-8 with TRBJ2-5; D gene uncertain. V was trimmed by 3 bases and J by 11 bases, leaving 11 bases between them. Germline CDR1 and CDR2: SGHTS and YDEGEE. This CDR3 has 11 residues. CDR3 bases: TGTGCCAGCAGCTCATCGCGTGAGCAGTACTTC. Translating gives CASSSSREQYF.

This rearrangement joins TRBV2 to TRBJ1-2; the D gene is possibly TRBD1 (6 bases). The CDR3 sequence is 13 residues long. Germline V gene sequence: CDR1 SNHLY, CDR2 FYNNEI. Trimming cost V 4 bases and J 3 bases, with 9 bases left between them. The CDR3 reads CASSAQGYYGYTF. In DNA, the CDR3 is TGTGCCAGCAGTGCACAGGGTTACTATGGCTACACCTTC.

This chain connects TRBV11-2 to TRBJ2-7; D not resolved. The CDR3 extends over 13 amino acids. V was shortened by 7 bases and J by 4 bases, with 14 bases between the two germline ends. Per the germline V gene, CDR1 is SGHAT and CDR2 is FQNNGV. CDR3 DNA sequence: TGTGCCAGCATCCTCTACGGCGGTTACGAGCAGTACTTC. Translating it yields CASILYGGYEQYF.

This clone was picked up a small number of times. The chain couples TRBV4-1 to TRBJ1-2; 8 bases are shared with TRBD1. CDR1 MGHRA and CDR2 YSYEKL come from the germline V gene. The CDR3 extends over 11 amino acids. V shed 6 bases, J shed 8 bases, and the junction held 2 bases outside the gene matches. The CDR3 region is CASRQGGGYTF. The CDR3 DNA reads TGCGCCAGCAGACAGGGGGGCGGCTACACCTTC.

V and J are TRBV14 and TRBJ1-1; 9 bases match TRBD1. Germline V gives CDR1 SGHDN, CDR2 FVKESK. V trimming: 4 bases; J trimming: 9 bases; junction bases outside the gene matches: 12. The CDR3 runs to 15 residues. The CDR3 here is CASSPRQGDLGKAFF. The CDR3 nucleotides read TGTGCCAGCAGCCCACGACAGGGGGATCTCGGAAAAGCTTTCTTT.

This clone turned up a few times. The chain recombines TRBV7-9 with TRBJ1-6; maybe TRBD1 (6 bases). The CDR3 has 14 residues. Germline V gene data show CDR1 as SEHNR and CDR2 as FQNEAQ (reference sequence). Trimming shortened V by 5 bases and J by 7 bases, and 12 bases separated the two germline ends. CDR3: CASSPEGGNSPLHF. The CDR3 nucleotides read TGTGCCAGCAGCCCCGAAGGGGGGAATTCACCCCTCCACTTT.

This clone appeared a few times. The V gene is TRBV19, the J gene TRBJ1-2; D is possibly TRBD1 (6 bases). This CDR3 has 15 amino acids. The germline V and J ends were trimmed by 6 bases and 2 bases, with 16 bases remaining between them. Looked up from germline, CDR1 is LNHDA and CDR2 is SQIVND (reference sequence). CDR3 DNA: TGTGCCAGTAGCCCCTCCGGGACAATGAACTATGGCTACACCTTC. Protein product: CASSPSGTMNYGYTF.

V and J are TRBV19 and TRBJ2-3, with 7 bases matching TRBD1. Germline V gene data show CDR1 as LNHDA and CDR2 as SQIVND (reference sequence). The trim removed 3 bases at V and 4 bases at J, leaving 4 bases unmatched. The CDR3 runs to 14 residues. CDR3 bases: TGTGCCAGTAGTATCACAGGGGTCCCAGATACGCAGTATTTT. This gives the protein CASSITGVPDTQYF.

V gene TRBV4-1 combines with J gene TRBJ2-7, with D possibly TRBD2 on 7 matching bases. The CDR3 is made up of 16 amino acids. V lost 0 bases, J lost 3 bases, and 15 bases lay in between. CDR1 and CDR2 from the germline V gene are MGHRA and YSYEKL. CDR3 amino acids: CASSQDLGGDIYEQYF. CDR3 DNA: TGCGCCAGCAGCCAAGATCTAGGGGGGGATATCTACGAGCAGTACTTC.

V gene TRBV23-1 combines with J gene TRBJ2-2; possibly TRBD2 for D (6 bases). TRBV23-1 has ORF status, its function being uncertain. V was pared by 9 bases and J by 12 bases, with 20 bases between. This CDR3 comprises 13 residues. The CDR3 region is CARGGAGTRKLFF. CDR3 in DNA: TGCGCCAGGGGGGGAGCCGGGACGAGGAAGCTGTTTTTT.

This clone was counted only a few times. The chain couples TRBV7-6 to TRBJ1-1; D is uncertain. The CDR3 runs 13 residues. Germline V gene sequence: CDR1 SGHVS, CDR2 FNYEAQ. The germline V and J ends were trimmed by 1 base and 6 bases, with 9 bases remaining between them. CDR3 DNA: TGTGCCAGCAGCTTAGGGGTAAATGCTGAAGCTTTCTTT. Translation gives CASSLGVNAEAFF.

The V and J genes are TRBV18 and TRBJ2-7; D uncertain. CDR3 length equals 13 residues. The V end lost 3 bases, the J end lost 2 bases, and 8 bases lay between the germline ends. Germline loops: CDR1 KGHSH, CDR2 LQKENI. The CDR3: CASSPSSPYEQYF. The CDR3 nucleotides are TGTGCCAGCTCACCTTCCAGCCCCTACGAGCAGTACTTC.

J is TRBJ2-6 and V is TRBV4-2; D unresolved. Trimming removed 0 bases from V and 1 base from J, with 16 bases in between. CDR1 and CDR2 from the germline V gene are LGHNA and YNFKEQ. This CDR3 contains 19 residues. CDR3 loop: CASSQDLAGLSSGANVLTF. The DNA of the CDR3 is TGTGCCAGCAGCCAAGATCTCGCAGGTCTGTCGTCTGGGGCCAACGTCCTGACTTTC.

This clone was counted a single time. The chain employs TRBV6-5 and TRBJ2-5; unclear D gene. This CDR3 region has 14 residues. Germline V CDR1 and CDR2: MNHEY, SVGAGI. Deletions cut 4 bases from V and 5 bases from J, with 14 bases between. This chain's CDR3 is CASSSTSVVETQYF. The CDR3, as DNA: TGTGCCAGCAGTTCCACCAGTGTTGTGGAGACCCAGTACTTC.

J is TRBJ2-7 and V is TRBV27; the D gene could be TRBD1 or TRBD2 (5 bases each). Trimming took off 1 base at V and 5 bases at J, with 15 bases between the two ends. Germline CDR1 and CDR2: MNHEY and SMNVEV (reference sequence). The CDR3 totals 15 residues. CDR3 sequence: CASSLWQGEFNEQYF. CDR3 sequence (DNA): TGTGCCAGCAGTTTATGGCAGGGAGAATTCAACGAGCAGTACTTC.

J is TRBJ1-2 and V is TRBV27; 7 bases map to TRBD1. This CDR3 contains 14 residues. V shed 5 bases, J shed 6 bases, and the junction held 9 bases outside the gene matches. Germline V lookup: CDR1 MNHEY, CDR2 SMNVEV (reference sequence). The CDR3 protein is CASSPQGGAHGYTF. CDR3 nucleotide sequence: TGTGCCAGCAGTCCCCAGGGGGGGGCGCATGGCTACACCTTC.

The chain links TRBV7-3 to TRBJ1-5; TRBD1 is a possible D gene (5 bases). The CDR3 extends over 13 amino acids. CDR1 and CDR2 from the germline V gene are SGHTA and FQGTGA. Trimming removed 3 bases from V and 6 bases from J, with 9 bases in between. The CDR3 DNA is TGTGCCAGCAGCTTTACTCAGGGTCAGCCCCAGCATTTT. It is translated as CASSFTQGQPQHF.

The chain recombines TRBV27 with TRBJ1-2; D might be TRBD1 (5 bases). Germline V gene lookup returns CDR1 MNHEY and CDR2 SMNVEV (reference sequence). With 5 bases removed from V and 0 bases from J, the gap between germline ends came to 22 bases. The CDR3 contains 18 residues. This CDR3 reads CASSLRGFQYSTNYGYTF. DNA of the CDR3: TGTGCCAGCAGTCTACGGGGGTTCCAGTATTCCACTAACTATGGCTACACCTTC.

This chain uses TRBV7-9 with TRBJ2-7, with TRBD2 identical over 11 bases. Per the germline V gene, CDR1 is SEHNR and CDR2 is FQNEAQ (reference sequence). CDR3 length equals 16 residues. The J segment lost 2 bases and the V segment lost 4 bases, leaving 7 bases of the junction unmatched. CDR3 residues: CASSSLLAGAPYEQYF. The CDR3, as DNA: TGTGCCAGCAGCTCGTTACTAGCGGGGGCCCCCTACGAGCAGTACTTC.

The rearrangement links TRBV19 to TRBJ1-4; 9 bases are shared with TRBD1. This CDR3 spans 16 amino acids. V gave up 3 bases and J gave up 7 bases; unmatched junction bases: 9. Germline CDR1 reads LNHDA; CDR2 reads SQIVND (reference sequence). Here the CDR3 reads CASSIHTGTGFEKLFF. The CDR3 DNA reads as TGTGCCAGTAGTATCCATACCGGGACAGGGTTTGAAAAACTGTTTTTT. The variable domain in full, completed from reference TRBV19 and TRBJ1-4, reads DGGITQSPKYLFRKEGQNVTLSCEQNLNHDAMYWYRQDPGQGLRLIYYSQIVNDFQKGDIAEGYSVSREKKESFPLTVTSAQKNPTAFYLCASSIHTGTGFEKLFFGSGTQLSVL.

The chain employs TRBV6-5 and TRBJ2-3; D is ambiguous. Trimming took 2 bases from V and 0 from J, leaving 6 bases between them. Germline lookup yields CDR1 MNHEY and CDR2 SVGAGI. CDR3 size: 14 residues. The CDR3 reads CASSYISSTDTQYF. CDR3 sequence (DNA): TGTGCCAGCAGTTACATAAGCAGCACAGATACGCAGTATTTT.